Each of the 2 T cell receptor beta chains below was sequenced from the same sample in a study of CD8 T cells in acute hepatitis C reinfection. The sample's time point: naive CD8 control sorted from an acute-time-point sample. TCRdb's table, derived via immunoSEQ multiplex PCR, lists solely in-frame clones and lacks some. The profile shows approximately 40,000 clones, roughly 88% of them singletons. The sequenced material came from naive CD8+ T cells from PBMCs. The receptors shown here come from a woman under 30 who spontaneously cleared hepatitis C infection.

Here the CDR3 reads CASSLELGPSSYNEQFF. The DNA for the CDR3 is TGTGCCAGCAGCCTAGAGCTAGGCCCAAGCTCCTACAATGAGCAGTTCTTC. The V call is TRBV13, the J call TRBJ2-1; D not resolved. The V end was cut by 5 bases, the J end by 0 bases, with 17 bases between. This CDR3 contains 17 residues. Per germline, CDR1 PRHDT and CDR2 FYEKMQ (reference sequence). The full variable domain, with the rest looked up from reference TRBV13 and TRBJ2-1, is AAGVIQSPRHLIKEKRETATLKCYPIPRHDTVYWYQQGPGQDPQFLISFYEKMQSDKGSIPDRFSAQQFSDYHSELNMSSLELGDSALYFCASSLELGPSSYNEQFFGPGTRLTVL.

This chain links TRBV20-1 with TRBJ1-1; D is unresolved. The CDR3 spans 10 residues. Germline V gene data show CDR1 as DFQATT and CDR2 as SNEGSKA (reference sequence). With 5 bases removed from V and 7 bases from J, the gap between germline ends came to 8 bases. The CDR3 here is CSAEMSEAFF. DNA for the CDR3: TGCAGTGCTGAAATGAGTGAAGCTTTCTTT.